The sequence of this T cell receptor beta chain was determined in a study of T cells in Graves' hyperthyroidism and ophthalmopathy. Study observations and caveats: The model forecast ophthalmopathy, anticipating it by a median roughly 6.3 months before onset. Blood also contained most expanded thyroid clonotypes above 0.001. A model using 13 V-J features told ophthalmopathy apart from stable hyperthyroidism.

Stable disease denoted Graves' hyperthyroidism without ophthalmopathy progression within 18 months. Amplification yielded TCR beta CDR3 regions, with RNA transcripts as the source. With the HTBI primer set, the TCR CDR3 went through a first round of RT-PCR. In TCRdb, the multiplex PCR reads were re-called with MiXCR into one record per CDR3 protein. Of about 740,000 distinct CDR3 sequences listed, about 14% were seen once; the top ten hold roughly 10%. Looked up from germline, CDR1 is MGHRA and CDR2 is YSYEKL. Trimming shortened V by 6 bases and J by 4 bases, and 18 bases separated the two germline ends. CDR3 size: 15 residues. Notes on this clonotype: The target antigen is unknown.

V gene TRBV4-1 combines with J gene TRBJ1-1, with a weak D call TRBD1 (5 bases). The sample consisted of blood. The sequence derives from a woman between 18 and 30 years old with Graves' hyperthyroidism. The CDR3 DNA sequence: TGCGCCAGCAGGGAATACAGCCCGGGGGGCACTGAAGCTTTCTTT. Amino acid sequence: CASREYSPGGTEAFF.